The rows below give T cell receptor beta chains drawn from one sample of a study of blood T cell repertoires in COVID-19. Sequenced by immunoSEQ multiplex PCR; TCRdb stores in-frame clones only, minus some. The sample includes about 34,000 clones, approximately 80% of them seen just once. The sample consisted of peripheral blood. The receptor source for this set is a human donor in a cohort sampled during active COVID-19. The CDR3 runs from the conserved cysteine through the conserved F or W. D genes are given only for firm matches. Some rows have no size entry. The others give once, few or many, or a class for an expanded clone.

j_call: TRBJ2-7; clone_size: NA; v_call: TRBV27; d_call: TRBD1; cdr3_aa: CASSFVNPGQANYEQYF; cdr3_nt: TGTGCCAGCAGTTTTGTAAACCCAGGACAGGCCAACTACGAGCAGTACTTC
j_call: TRBJ2-5; clone_size: NA; v_call: TRBV9; d_call: NA; cdr3_aa: CASSPRNKGAQETQYF; cdr3_nt: TGTGCCAGCAGCCCCCGAAACAAAGGGGCTCAAGAGACCCAGTACTTC
j_call: TRBJ2-1; clone_size: once; v_call: TRBV5-1; d_call: NA; cdr3_aa: CASSLGVHDRGGDEQFF; cdr3_nt: TGCGCCAGCAGCTTGGGGGTCCACGACAGGGGAGGGGATGAGCAGTTCTTC
j_call: TRBJ1-4; clone_size: NA; v_call: TRBV28; d_call: TRBD1; cdr3_aa: CASSFPPGQSNEKLFF; cdr3_nt: TGTGCCAGCAGTTTCCCCCCGGGACAGAGTAATGAAAAACTGTTTTTT
j_call: TRBJ2-5; clone_size: NA; v_call: TRBV18; d_call: NA; cdr3_aa: CASSPRLSETQYF; cdr3_nt: TGTGCCAGCTCACCCCGACTATCAGAGACCCAGTACTTC
j_call: TRBJ2-4; clone_size: NA; v_call: TRBV30; d_call: NA; cdr3_aa: CAWSGGGALAKNIQYF; cdr3_nt: TGTGCCTGGAGTGGGGGAGGAGCTCTAGCCAAAAACATTCAGTACTTC
j_call: TRBJ1-5; clone_size: NA; v_call: TRBV3-1/TRBV3-2; d_call: TRBD1; cdr3_aa: CASIIQGLGGNQPQHF; cdr3_nt: TGTGCCAGCATCATACAGGGGCTCGGCGGCAATCAGCCCCAGCATTTT
j_call: TRBJ2-7; clone_size: many; v_call: TRBV3-1/TRBV3-2; d_call: TRBD1; cdr3_aa: CASSQGTGGQRPYEQYF; cdr3_nt: TGTGCCAGCAGCCAGGGGACAGGGGGCCAAAGACCCTACGAGCAGTACTTC
j_call: TRBJ1-5; clone_size: NA; v_call: TRBV24-1; d_call: TRBD1; cdr3_aa: CATEDREGQPQHF; cdr3_nt: TGTGCCACCGAGGACAGGGAGGGCCAGCCCCAGCATTTT
j_call: TRBJ1-6; clone_size: NA; v_call: TRBV5-1; d_call: NA; cdr3_aa: CASSFGHDNSPLHF; cdr3_nt: TGCGCCAGCAGCTTCGGACATGATAATTCACCCCTCCACTTT
j_call: TRBJ2-2; clone_size: NA; v_call: TRBV4-2; d_call: NA; cdr3_aa: CASSQVEGSGELFF; cdr3_nt: TGTGCCAGCAGCCAAGTTGAGGGATCGGGGGAGCTGTTTTTT
j_call: TRBJ1-5; clone_size: NA; v_call: TRBV7-8; d_call: TRBD1; cdr3_aa: CASSLIPDRSNQPQHF; cdr3_nt: TGTGCCAGCAGCTTGATCCCGGACAGGAGCAATCAGCCCCAGCATTTT
j_call: TRBJ2-7; clone_size: NA; v_call: TRBV10-3; d_call: NA; cdr3_aa: CAISDLVSYEQYF; cdr3_nt: TGTGCCATCAGTGACCTAGTCTCCTACGAGCAGTACTTC
j_call: TRBJ2-5; clone_size: NA; v_call: TRBV29-1; d_call: NA; cdr3_aa: CSVGPQETQYF; cdr3_nt: TGCAGCGTCGGTCCCCAAGAGACCCAGTACTTC
j_call: TRBJ1-3; clone_size: NA; v_call: TRBV5-1; d_call: TRBD1; cdr3_aa: CASSVDRAGNTIYF; cdr3_nt: TGCGCCAGCAGCGTGGACAGGGCCGGAAACACCATATATTTT
j_call: TRBJ2-3; clone_size: NA; v_call: TRBV27; d_call: NA; cdr3_aa: CASSLSIVGSSSTDTQYF; cdr3_nt: TGTGCCAGCAGTTTATCGATCGTGGGCAGTTCTAGCACAGATACGCAGTATTTT
j_call: TRBJ2-1; clone_size: NA; v_call: TRBV5-1; d_call: NA; cdr3_aa: CASSSLDRLNEQFF; cdr3_nt: TGCGCCAGCAGCTCGTTGGACAGACTAAATGAGCAGTTCTTC
j_call: TRBJ1-1; clone_size: NA; v_call: TRBV7-7; d_call: TRBD1; cdr3_aa: CASSLEEGVRGSNTEAFF; cdr3_nt: TGTGCCAGCAGCTTAGAGGAGGGTGTCAGGGGGTCGAACACTGAAGCTTTCTTT
j_call: TRBJ2-1; clone_size: few; v_call: TRBV21-1; d_call: NA; cdr3_aa: CASSKGGGNEQFF; cdr3_nt: TGTGCCAGCAGCAAAGGAGGGGGCAATGAGCAGTTCTTC
j_call: TRBJ1-2; clone_size: few; v_call: TRBV2; d_call: NA; cdr3_aa: CASSVGGRGYGYTF; cdr3_nt: TGTGCCAGCAGTGTGGGGGGGCGTGGGTATGGCTACACCTTC
j_call: TRBJ2-3; clone_size: NA; v_call: TRBV5-1; d_call: TRBD2; cdr3_aa: CASSRDGTNTDTQYF; cdr3_nt: TGCGCCAGCAGCAGGGACGGGACTAACACAGATACGCAGTATTTT
j_call: TRBJ2-1; clone_size: NA; v_call: TRBV21-1; d_call: NA; cdr3_aa: CASSRPGTGGIDEQFF; cdr3_nt: TGTGCCAGCAGCAGACCCGGGACAGGGGGCATTGATGAGCAGTTCTTC
j_call: TRBJ1-5; clone_size: few; v_call: TRBV19; d_call: TRBD1; cdr3_aa: CASRGQGSNQPQHF; cdr3_nt: TGTGCCAGTAGGGGACAGGGAAGCAATCAGCCCCAGCATTTT
j_call: TRBJ1-2; clone_size: NA; v_call: TRBV30; d_call: TRBD1; cdr3_aa: CALDRDGGYTF; cdr3_nt: TGTGCCTTGGACAGGGACGGTGGCTACACCTTC
j_call: TRBJ2-7; clone_size: NA; v_call: TRBV19; d_call: NA; cdr3_aa: CASSIPGYEQYF; cdr3_nt: TGTGCCAGTAGTATTCCGGGCTACGAGCAGTACTTC
j_call: TRBJ2-7; clone_size: NA; v_call: TRBV7-8; d_call: TRBD2; cdr3_aa: CASSRTSGSVNEQYF; cdr3_nt: TGTGCCAGCAGCAGGACTAGCGGGAGTGTCAACGAGCAGTACTTC
j_call: TRBJ2-5; clone_size: once; v_call: TRBV24-1; d_call: TRBD1; cdr3_aa: CATSDRGTGRETQYF; cdr3_nt: TGTGCCACCAGTGACAGGGGGACAGGGAGGGAGACCCAGTACTTC
j_call: TRBJ1-5; clone_size: NA; v_call: TRBV28; d_call: NA; cdr3_aa: CASTLSVSGNQPQHF; cdr3_nt: TGTGCCAGCACCTTGTCGGTTTCTGGCAATCAGCCCCAGCATTTT
j_call: TRBJ2-5; clone_size: few; v_call: TRBV7-3; d_call: NA; cdr3_aa: CASSSGHVETQYF; cdr3_nt: TGTGCCAGCAGCTCCGGACATGTGGAGACCCAGTACTTC
j_call: TRBJ2-7; clone_size: NA; v_call: TRBV18; d_call: NA; cdr3_aa: CASSPPRGQSLFYEQYF; cdr3_nt: TGTGCCAGCTCACCCCCACGAGGACAGTCGCTTTTCTACGAGCAGTACTTC
j_call: TRBJ1-6; clone_size: NA; v_call: TRBV5-6; d_call: TRBD1; cdr3_aa: CASSPGTGGSSPLHF; cdr3_nt: TGTGCCAGCAGTCCCGGGACAGGGGGCTCTTCACCCCTCCACTTT
j_call: TRBJ1-4; clone_size: NA; v_call: TRBV6-5; d_call: NA; cdr3_aa: CASNRGKEKLFF; cdr3_nt: TGTGCCAGCAACCGCGGAAAAGAAAAACTGTTTTTT
j_call: TRBJ2-1; clone_size: NA; v_call: TRBV29-1; d_call: NA; cdr3_aa: CSVERETSYNEQFF; cdr3_nt: TGCAGCGTTGAAAGGGAGACCTCCTACAATGAGCAGTTCTTC
j_call: TRBJ2-1; clone_size: once; v_call: TRBV6-5; d_call: TRBD2; cdr3_aa: CASSYRTGGSYNEQFF; cdr3_nt: TGTGCCAGCAGTTACCGAACGGGAGGCTCCTACAATGAGCAGTTCTTC
j_call: TRBJ2-2; clone_size: NA; v_call: TRBV24-1; d_call: NA; cdr3_aa: CATGGSGGELFF; cdr3_nt: TGTGCCACCGGGGGGTCCGGCGGGGAGCTGTTTTTT